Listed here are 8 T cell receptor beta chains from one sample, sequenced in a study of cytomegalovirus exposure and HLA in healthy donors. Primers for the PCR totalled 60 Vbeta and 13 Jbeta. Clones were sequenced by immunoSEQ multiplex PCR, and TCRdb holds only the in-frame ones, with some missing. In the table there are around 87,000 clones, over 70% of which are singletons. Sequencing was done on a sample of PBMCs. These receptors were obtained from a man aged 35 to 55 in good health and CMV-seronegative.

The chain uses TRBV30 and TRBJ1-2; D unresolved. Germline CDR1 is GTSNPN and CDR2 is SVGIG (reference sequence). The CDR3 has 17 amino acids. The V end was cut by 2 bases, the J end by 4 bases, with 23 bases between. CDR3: CAWSPSRRLGRTYGYTF. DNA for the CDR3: TGTGCCTGGAGTCCCTCCCGACGGTTGGGGAGGACCTATGGCTACACCTTC.

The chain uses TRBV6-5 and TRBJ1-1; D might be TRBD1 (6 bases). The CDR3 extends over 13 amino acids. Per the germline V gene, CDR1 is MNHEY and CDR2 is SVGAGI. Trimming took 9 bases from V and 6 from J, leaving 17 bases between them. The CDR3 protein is CASKGPGVAEAFF. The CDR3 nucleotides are TGTGCCAGTAAGGGCCCAGGGGTTGCTGAAGCTTTCTTT.

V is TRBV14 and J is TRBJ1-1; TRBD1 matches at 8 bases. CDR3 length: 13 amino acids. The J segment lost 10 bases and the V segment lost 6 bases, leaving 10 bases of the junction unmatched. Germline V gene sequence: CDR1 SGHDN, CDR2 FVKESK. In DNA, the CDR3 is TGTGCCAGCAGGATGACAGGGGATAAGGTAGCTTTCTTT. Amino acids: CASRMTGDKVAFF.

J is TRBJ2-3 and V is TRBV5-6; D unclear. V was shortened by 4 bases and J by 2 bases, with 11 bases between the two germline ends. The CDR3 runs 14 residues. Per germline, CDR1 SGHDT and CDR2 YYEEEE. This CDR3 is CASSGPEFTDTQYF. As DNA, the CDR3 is TGTGCCAGCAGCGGTCCGGAGTTCACAGATACGCAGTATTTT.

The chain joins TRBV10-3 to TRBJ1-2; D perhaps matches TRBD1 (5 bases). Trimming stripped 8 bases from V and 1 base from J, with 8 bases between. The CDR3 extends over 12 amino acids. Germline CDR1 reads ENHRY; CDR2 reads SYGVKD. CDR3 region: CAIGGGNYGYTF. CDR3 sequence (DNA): TGTGCCATCGGGGGGGGTAACTATGGCTACACCTTC.

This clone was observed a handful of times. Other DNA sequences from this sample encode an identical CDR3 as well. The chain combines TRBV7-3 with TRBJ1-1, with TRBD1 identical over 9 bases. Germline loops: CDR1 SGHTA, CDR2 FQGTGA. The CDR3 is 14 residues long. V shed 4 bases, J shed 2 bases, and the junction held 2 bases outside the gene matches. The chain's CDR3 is CASSSGQGNTEAFF. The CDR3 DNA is TGTGCCAGCAGCTCGGGACAGGGAAACACTGAAGCTTTCTTT.

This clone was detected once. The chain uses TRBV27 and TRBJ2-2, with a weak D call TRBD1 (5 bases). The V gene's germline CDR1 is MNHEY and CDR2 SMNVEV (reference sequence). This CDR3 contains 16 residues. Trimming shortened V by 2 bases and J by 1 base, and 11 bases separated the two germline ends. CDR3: CASSLAGFGNTGELFF. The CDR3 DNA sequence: TGTGCCAGCAGTTTAGCAGGGTTTGGGAACACCGGGGAGCTGTTTTTT.

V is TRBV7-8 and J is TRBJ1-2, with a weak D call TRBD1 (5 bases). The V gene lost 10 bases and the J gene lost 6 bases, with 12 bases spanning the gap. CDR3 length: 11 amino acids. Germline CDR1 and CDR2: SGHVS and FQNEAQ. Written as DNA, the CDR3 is TGTGCCATGCGGGGGGGGAATGGCTACACCTTC. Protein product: CAMRGGNGYTF.